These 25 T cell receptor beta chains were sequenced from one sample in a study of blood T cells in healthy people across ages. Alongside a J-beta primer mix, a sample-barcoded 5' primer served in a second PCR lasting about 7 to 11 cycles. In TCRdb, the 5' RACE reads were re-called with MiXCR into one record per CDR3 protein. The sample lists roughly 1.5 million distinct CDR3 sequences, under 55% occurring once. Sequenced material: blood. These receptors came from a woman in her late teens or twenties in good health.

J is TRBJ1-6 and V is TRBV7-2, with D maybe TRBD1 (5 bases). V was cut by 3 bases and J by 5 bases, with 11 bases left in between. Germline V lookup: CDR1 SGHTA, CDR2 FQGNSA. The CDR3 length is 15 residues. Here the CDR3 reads CASSLQGRNNSPLHF. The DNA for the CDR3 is TGTGCCAGCAGCTTGCAGGGACGGAATAATTCACCCCTCCACTTT.

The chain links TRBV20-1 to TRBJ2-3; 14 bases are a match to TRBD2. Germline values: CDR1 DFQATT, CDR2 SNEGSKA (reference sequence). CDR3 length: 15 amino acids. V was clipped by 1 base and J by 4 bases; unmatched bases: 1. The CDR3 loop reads CSARGTSGRPDTQYF. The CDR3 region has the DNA TGCAGTGCTAGAGGGACTAGCGGGAGGCCAGATACGCAGTATTTT.

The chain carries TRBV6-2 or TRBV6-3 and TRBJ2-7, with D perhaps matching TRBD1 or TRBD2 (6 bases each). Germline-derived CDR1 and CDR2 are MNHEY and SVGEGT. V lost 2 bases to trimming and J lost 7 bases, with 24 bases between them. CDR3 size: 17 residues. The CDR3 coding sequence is TGTGCCAGCAGTTACACCATTTCAGGGGAGGAGGGCGATGAGCAGTACTTC. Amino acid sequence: CASSYTISGEEGDEQYF.

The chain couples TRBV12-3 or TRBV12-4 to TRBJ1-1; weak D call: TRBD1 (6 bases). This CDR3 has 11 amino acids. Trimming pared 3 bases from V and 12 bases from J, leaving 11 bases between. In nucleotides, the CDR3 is TGTGCCAGCAGTTTGGGGGGGGCATCTTTCTTT. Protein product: CASSLGGASFF.

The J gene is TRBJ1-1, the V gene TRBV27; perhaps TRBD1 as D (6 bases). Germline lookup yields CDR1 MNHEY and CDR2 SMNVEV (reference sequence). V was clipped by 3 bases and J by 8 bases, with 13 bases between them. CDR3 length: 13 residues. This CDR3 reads CASSFSGASEAFF. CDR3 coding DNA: TGTGCCAGCAGTTTTTCAGGGGCTTCAGAAGCTTTCTTT.

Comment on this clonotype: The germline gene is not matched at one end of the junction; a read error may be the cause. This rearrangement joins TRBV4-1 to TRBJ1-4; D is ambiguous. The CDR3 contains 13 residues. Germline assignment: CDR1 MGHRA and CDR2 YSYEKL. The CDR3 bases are TGCGCCAGCAGCCGCGGAGGGCTTGAAAAACCGTTTTTT. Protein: CASSRGGLEKPFF.

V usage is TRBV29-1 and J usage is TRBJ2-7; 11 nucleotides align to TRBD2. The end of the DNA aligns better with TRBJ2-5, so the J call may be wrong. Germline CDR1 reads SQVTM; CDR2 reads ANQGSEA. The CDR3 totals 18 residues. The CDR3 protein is CSVDVWGATSGGTETQYF. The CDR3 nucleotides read TGCAGCGTTGATGTCTGGGGGGCAACTAGCGGGGGAACCGAGACCCAGTACTTC.

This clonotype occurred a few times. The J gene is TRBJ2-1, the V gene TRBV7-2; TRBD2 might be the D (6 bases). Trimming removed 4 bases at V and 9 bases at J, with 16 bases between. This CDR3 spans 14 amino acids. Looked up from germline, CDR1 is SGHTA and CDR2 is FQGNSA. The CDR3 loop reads CASSSQGGLTEQFF. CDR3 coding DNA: TGTGCCAGCAGCTCTCAGGGAGGACTCACTGAGCAGTTCTTC. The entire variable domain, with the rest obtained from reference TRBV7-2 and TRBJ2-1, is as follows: GAGVSQSPSNKVTEKGKDVELRCDPISGHTALYWYRQSLGQGLEFLIYFQGNSAPDKSGLPSDRFSAERTGGSVSTLTIQRTQQEDSAVYLCASSSQGGLTEQFFGPGTRLTVL.

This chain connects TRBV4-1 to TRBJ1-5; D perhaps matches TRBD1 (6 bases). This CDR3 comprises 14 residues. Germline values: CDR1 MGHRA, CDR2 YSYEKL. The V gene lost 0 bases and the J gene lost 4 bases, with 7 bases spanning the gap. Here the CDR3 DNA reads TGCGCCAGCAGCCAAGAAACAGGGAATCAGCCCCAGCATTTT. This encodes CASSQETGNQPQHF.

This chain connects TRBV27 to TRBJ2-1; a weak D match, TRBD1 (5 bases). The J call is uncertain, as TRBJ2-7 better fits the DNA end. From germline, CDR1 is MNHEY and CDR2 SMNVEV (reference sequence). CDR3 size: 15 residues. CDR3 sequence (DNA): TGTGCCAGCAGTTTCGTGGGGCTTAATTACAATGAGCAGTACTTC. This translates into CASSFVGLNYNEQYF.

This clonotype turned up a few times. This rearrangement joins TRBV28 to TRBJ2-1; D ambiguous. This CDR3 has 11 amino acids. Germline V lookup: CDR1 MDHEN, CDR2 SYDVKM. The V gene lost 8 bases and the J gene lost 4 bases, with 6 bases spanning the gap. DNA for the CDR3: TGTGCCAGCCTCGAGTACAATGAGCAGTTCTTC. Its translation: CASLEYNEQFF.

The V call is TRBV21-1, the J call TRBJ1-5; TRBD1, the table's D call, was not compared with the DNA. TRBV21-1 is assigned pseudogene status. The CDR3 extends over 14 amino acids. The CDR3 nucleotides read TGTGCCAGTCCGGGACAGAATAGCAATCAGCCCCAGCATTTT. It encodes CASPGQNSNQPQHF.

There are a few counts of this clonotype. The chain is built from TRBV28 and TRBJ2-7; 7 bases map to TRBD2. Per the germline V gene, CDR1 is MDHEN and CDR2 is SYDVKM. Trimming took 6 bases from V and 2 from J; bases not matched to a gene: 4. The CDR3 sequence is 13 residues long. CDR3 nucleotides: TGTGCCAGCAGGCCTAGCGGTACCTACGAGCAGTACTTC. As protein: CASRPSGTYEQYF.

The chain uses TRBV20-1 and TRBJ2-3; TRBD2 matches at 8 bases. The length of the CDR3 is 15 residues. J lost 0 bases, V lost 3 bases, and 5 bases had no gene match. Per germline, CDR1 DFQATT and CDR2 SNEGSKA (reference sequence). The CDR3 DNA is TGCAGTGCTAGCGGATTAGCGGGGAGCACAGATACGCAGTATTTT. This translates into CSASGLAGSTDTQYF.

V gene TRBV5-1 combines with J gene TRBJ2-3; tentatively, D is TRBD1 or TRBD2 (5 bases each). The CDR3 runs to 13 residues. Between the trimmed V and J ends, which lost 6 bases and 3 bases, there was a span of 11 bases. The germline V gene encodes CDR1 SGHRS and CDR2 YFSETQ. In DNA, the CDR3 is TGCGCCAGCACAGAGGGGCCAACAGATACGCAGTATTTT. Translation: CASTEGPTDTQYF.

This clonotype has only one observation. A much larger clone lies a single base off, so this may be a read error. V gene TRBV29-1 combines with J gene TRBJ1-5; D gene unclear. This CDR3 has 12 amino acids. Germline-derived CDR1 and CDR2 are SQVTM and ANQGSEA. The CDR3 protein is CGVGEGNQPQHF. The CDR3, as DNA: TGCGGCGTTGGGGAGGGAAATCAGCCCCAGCATTTT. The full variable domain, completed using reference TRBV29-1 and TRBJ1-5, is SAVISQKPSRDICQRGTSLTIQCQVDSQVTMMFWYRQQPGQSLTLIATANQGSEATYESGFVIDKFPISRPNLTFSTLTVSNMSPEDSSIYLCGVGEGNQPQHFGDGTRLSIL.

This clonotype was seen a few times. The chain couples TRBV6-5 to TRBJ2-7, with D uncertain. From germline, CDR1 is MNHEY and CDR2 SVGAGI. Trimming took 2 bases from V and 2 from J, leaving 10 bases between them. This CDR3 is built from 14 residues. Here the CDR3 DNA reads TGTGCCAGCAGTTACAGGGTGAACCCCTACGAGCAGTACTTC. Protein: CASSYRVNPYEQYF.

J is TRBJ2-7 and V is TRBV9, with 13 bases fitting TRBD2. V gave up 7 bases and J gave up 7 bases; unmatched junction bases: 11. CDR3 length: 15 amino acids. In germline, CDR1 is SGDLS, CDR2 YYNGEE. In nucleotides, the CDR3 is TGTGCCAGCGACGCACTAGCGGGGGGGGTAAGTGAGCAGTACTTC. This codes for CASDALAGGVSEQYF.

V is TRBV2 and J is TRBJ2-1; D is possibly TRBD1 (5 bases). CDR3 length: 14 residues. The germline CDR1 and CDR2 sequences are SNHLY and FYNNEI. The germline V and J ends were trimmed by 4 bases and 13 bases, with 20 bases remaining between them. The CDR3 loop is CASSALTEQETQFF. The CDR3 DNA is TGTGCCAGCAGTGCCCTGACAGAACAAGAGACCCAGTTCTTC.

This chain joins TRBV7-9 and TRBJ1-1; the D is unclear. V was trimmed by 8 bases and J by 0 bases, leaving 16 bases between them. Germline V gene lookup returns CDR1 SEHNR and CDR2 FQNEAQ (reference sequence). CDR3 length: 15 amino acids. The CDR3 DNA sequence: TGTGCCAGCGGCCCCGGAGTGACCTTGAACACTGAAGCTTTCTTT. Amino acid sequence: CASGPGVTLNTEAFF.

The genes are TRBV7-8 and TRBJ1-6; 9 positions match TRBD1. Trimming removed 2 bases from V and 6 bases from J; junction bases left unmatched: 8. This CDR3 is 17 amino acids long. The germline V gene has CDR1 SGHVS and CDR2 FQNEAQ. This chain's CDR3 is CASSLTTGGRRNSPLHF. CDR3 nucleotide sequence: TGTGCCAGCAGCTTAACTACAGGGGGCCGACGTAATTCACCCCTCCACTTT. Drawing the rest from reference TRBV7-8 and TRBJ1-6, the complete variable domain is GAGVSQSPRYKVAKRGQDVALRCDPISGHVSLFWYQQALGQGPEFLTYFQNEAQLDKSGLPSDRFFAERPEGSVSTLKIQRTQQEDSAVYLCASSLTTGGRRNSPLHFGNGTRLTVT.

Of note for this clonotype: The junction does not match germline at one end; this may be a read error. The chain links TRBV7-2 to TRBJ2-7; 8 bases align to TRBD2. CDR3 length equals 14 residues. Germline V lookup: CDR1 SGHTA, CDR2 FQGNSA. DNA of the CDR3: TGTGCCAACAGCTTAGCGGGGTCATACTACGAGCAGTACTTC. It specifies CANSLAGSYYEQYF.

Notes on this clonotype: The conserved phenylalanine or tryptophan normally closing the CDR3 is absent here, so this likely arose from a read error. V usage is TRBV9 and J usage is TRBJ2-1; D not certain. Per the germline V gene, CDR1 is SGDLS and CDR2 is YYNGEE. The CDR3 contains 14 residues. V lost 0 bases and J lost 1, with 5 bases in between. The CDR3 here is CASSVGGSYNEQFL. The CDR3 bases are TGTGCCAGCAGCGTAGGGGGATCCTACAATGAGCAGTTCCTC.

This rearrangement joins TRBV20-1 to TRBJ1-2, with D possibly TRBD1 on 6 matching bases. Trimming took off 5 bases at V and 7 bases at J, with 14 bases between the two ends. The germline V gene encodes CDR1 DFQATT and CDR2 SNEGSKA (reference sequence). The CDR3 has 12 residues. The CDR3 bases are TGCAGTGCTTATAACCAGGGGAGTGGCTACACCTTC. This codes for CSAYNQGSGYTF.

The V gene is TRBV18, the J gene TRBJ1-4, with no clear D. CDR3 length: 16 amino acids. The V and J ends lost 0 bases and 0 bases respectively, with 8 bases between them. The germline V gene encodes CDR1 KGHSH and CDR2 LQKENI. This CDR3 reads CASSPPSTATNEKLFF. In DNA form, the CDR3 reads TGTGCCAGCTCACCACCGAGTACAGCAACTAATGAAAAACTGTTTTTT.